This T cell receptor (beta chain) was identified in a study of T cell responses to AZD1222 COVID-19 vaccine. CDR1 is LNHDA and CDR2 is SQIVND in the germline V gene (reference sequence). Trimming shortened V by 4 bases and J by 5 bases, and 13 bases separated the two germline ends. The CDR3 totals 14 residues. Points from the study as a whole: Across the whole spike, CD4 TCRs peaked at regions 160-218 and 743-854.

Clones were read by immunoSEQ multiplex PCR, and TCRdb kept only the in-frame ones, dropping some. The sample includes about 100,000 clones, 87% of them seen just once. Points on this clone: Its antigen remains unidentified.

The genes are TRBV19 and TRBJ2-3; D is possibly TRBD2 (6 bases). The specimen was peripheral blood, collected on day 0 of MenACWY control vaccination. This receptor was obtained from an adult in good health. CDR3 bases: TGTGCCAGTAGTACCTCCGAGGAGGGAGATACGCAGTATTTT. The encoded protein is CASSTSEEGDTQYF.